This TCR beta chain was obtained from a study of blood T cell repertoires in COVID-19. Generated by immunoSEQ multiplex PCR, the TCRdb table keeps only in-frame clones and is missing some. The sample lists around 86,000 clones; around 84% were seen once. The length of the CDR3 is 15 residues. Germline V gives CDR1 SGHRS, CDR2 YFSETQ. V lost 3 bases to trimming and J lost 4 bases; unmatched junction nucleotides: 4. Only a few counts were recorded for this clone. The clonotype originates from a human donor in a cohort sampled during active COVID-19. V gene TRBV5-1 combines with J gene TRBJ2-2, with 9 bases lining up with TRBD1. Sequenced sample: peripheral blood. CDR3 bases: TGCGCCAGCAGCTCGACAGGGGGGTTCACCGGGGAGCTGTTTTTT. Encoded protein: CASSSTGGFTGELFF.